This T cell receptor (beta chain) was sequenced in a study of blood T cell repertoires in COVID-19. Sequenced by immunoSEQ multiplex PCR; TCRdb stores in-frame clones only, minus some. Among 150,000 to 200,000 clones listed, about 85% were seen once. V was trimmed by 1 base and J by 4 bases, leaving 18 bases between them. The germline gives CDR1 MGHRA, CDR2 YSYEKL. The length of the CDR3 is 17 residues. The chain carries TRBV4-1 and TRBJ2-3, with D possibly being TRBD1 (5 bases). The source material was peripheral blood. This TCR was recovered from a woman aged 55-75 years with acute or convalescent COVID-19. CDR3 sequence reads: CASSQVLSNWGADTQYF. The CDR3 DNA sequence: TGCGCCAGCAGCCAAGTTCTTAGCAACTGGGGCGCAGATACGCAGTATTTT.